Each of the 22 T cell receptor beta chains below was sequenced from the same sample in a study of cytomegalovirus exposure and HLA in healthy donors. Profiled with immunoSEQ multiplex PCR; TCRdb holds only in-frame clones, not every one. The table records 350,000 or so clones, about nine tenths of them present only once. Sequenced material: PBMCs. These receptors were collected from a woman aged 18-35 years in good health and CMV-seronegative.

The V call is TRBV25-1, the J call TRBJ2-5; tentatively, D is TRBD1 (6 bases). The CDR3 is 15 amino acids. The V gene lost 1 base and the J gene lost 1 base, with 10 bases spanning the gap. CDR1 and CDR2 from the germline V gene are MGHDK and SYGVNS. The CDR3 protein is CASSEFQGIQETQYF. The DNA for the CDR3 is TGTGCCAGCAGTGAATTTCAGGGGATCCAAGAGACCCAGTACTTC. The full variable domain, in which reference TRBV25-1 and TRBJ2-5 provide the parts outside the CDR3, is EADIYQTPRYLVIGTGKKITLECSQTMGHDKMYWYQQDPGMELHLIHYSYGVNSTEKGDLSSESTVSRIRTEHFPLTLESARPSHTSQYLCASSEFQGIQETQYFGPGTRLLVL.

The genes are TRBV4-3 and TRBJ2-3, with 7 bases aligning to TRBD2. The CDR3 is 17 amino acids. Germline trimming cut 4 bases from V and 5 bases from J; bases unmatched to any gene: 15. CDR1 and CDR2 (germline): LGHNA, YSLEER. The CDR3 region is CASSLDTPAGYVDTQYF. For the CDR3, the DNA is TGCGCCAGCAGCCTAGACACTCCAGCGGGATATGTAGATACGCAGTATTTT.

CDR3 amino acids: CASSLGGTANSYEQYF. The DNA of the CDR3 is TGTGCCAGCAGCTTGGGGGGGACAGCAAACTCCTACGAGCAGTACTTC. This chain uses TRBV5-4 with TRBJ2-7, with 7 bases fitting TRBD1. The CDR3 has 16 residues. Germline V gene sequence: CDR1 SGHNT, CDR2 YYREEE (reference sequence). Trimming at V came to 0 bases and at J to 0 bases, leaving 6 bases not matched to a gene.

The genes are TRBV18 and TRBJ2-7; D call uncertain. The germline CDR1 and CDR2 sequences are KGHSH and LQKENI. Trimming shortened V by 4 bases and J by 3 bases, and 7 bases separated the two germline ends. This CDR3 has 12 residues. This chain's CDR3 is CASSQESYEQYF. The CDR3 coding sequence is TGTGCCAGCTCACAGGAGAGCTACGAGCAGTACTTC.

This chain joins TRBV5-6 and TRBJ2-2; 9 bases are a match to TRBD1. The CDR3 extends over 17 amino acids. From germline, CDR1 is SGHDT and CDR2 YYEEEE. After removal of 0 bases from V and 2 bases from J, the junction contained 5 bases not matched to a gene. The CDR3 nucleotides are TGTGCCAGCAGCTTGGCCTTGGGACAGGGAAACACCGGGGAGCTGTTTTTT. It specifies CASSLALGQGNTGELFF.

This chain links TRBV5-4 with TRBJ2-1, with 7 bases that match TRBD2. This CDR3 spans 15 amino acids. The J segment lost 6 bases and the V segment lost 0 bases, leaving 6 bases of the junction unmatched. The V gene's germline CDR1 is SGHNT and CDR2 YYREEE (reference sequence). As DNA, the CDR3 is TGTGCCAGCAGCTTGGGGAGCGGGACGGGCAATGAGCAGTTCTTC. Translation: CASSLGSGTGNEQFF. The whole variable domain, remainder taken from reference TRBV5-4 and TRBJ2-1, is ETGVTQSPTHLIKTRGQQVTLRCSSQSGHNTVSWYQQALGQGPQFIFQYYREEENGRGNFPPRFSGLQFPNYSSELNVNALELDDSALYLCASSLGSGTGNEQFFGPGTRLTVL.

The gene calls are TRBV5-4 and TRBJ1-1, with D tentatively TRBD1 (6 bases). CDR1 and CDR2 (germline): SGHNT, YYREEE (reference sequence). V was cut by 4 bases and J by 5 bases, with 12 bases left in between. The CDR3 extends over 13 amino acids. CDR3 bases: TGTGCCAGCAGCCACTGGGGGCTTACTGAAGCTTTCTTT. Translated: CASSHWGLTEAFF.

V gene TRBV1 combines with J gene TRBJ2-2; the DNA was not used to check the table's D call, TRBD2. TRBV1 is a pseudogene locus. The length of the CDR3 is 19 residues. The chain's CDR3 is CTSSQGVSWVAGDTGELFF. CDR3 bases: TGCACCAGCAGCCAGGGGGTATCCTGGGTAGCGGGGGACACCGGGGAGCTGTTTTTT.

The chain links TRBV29-1 to TRBJ1-5; D may be TRBD1 (6 bases). V lost 4 bases and J 3 bases, leaving 10 bases between the germline ends. The germline CDR1 and CDR2 sequences are SQVTM and ANQGSEA. This CDR3 contains 13 residues. The CDR3 reads CSVGQAVNQPQHF. The DNA of the CDR3 is TGCAGCGTTGGACAGGCCGTCAATCAGCCCCAGCATTTT.

The chain has TRBV7-8 and TRBJ2-2; D uncertain. The CDR3 has 15 residues. Germline CDR1 and CDR2: SGHVS and FQNEAQ. The V end lost 5 bases, the J end lost 1 base, and 11 bases lay between the germline ends. For the CDR3, the DNA is TGTGCCAGCAGCGAAATCCCCGGGAACACCGGGGAGCTGTTTTTT. It codes for CASSEIPGNTGELFF.

This chain connects TRBV9 to TRBJ1-2, with TRBD1 identical over 10 bases. V shed 4 bases, J shed 3 bases, and the junction held 6 bases outside the gene matches. This CDR3 has 15 amino acids. CDR1 SGDLS and CDR2 YYNGEE come from the germline V gene. CDR3 in amino acids: CASSLPGTGDYGYTF. DNA for the CDR3: TGTGCCAGCAGCTTACCCGGGACAGGGGACTATGGCTACACCTTC. Together with reference TRBV9 and TRBJ1-2, the CDR3 gives the full variable domain: DSGVTQTPKHLITATGQRVTLRCSPRSGDLSVYWYQQSLDQGLQFLIQYYNGEERAKGNILERFSAQQFPDLHSELNLSSLELGDSALYFCASSLPGTGDYGYTFGSGTRLTVV.

The chain links TRBV9 to TRBJ2-7, with D possibly TRBD1 on 6 matching bases. V was cut by 3 bases and J by 6 bases, with 13 bases left in between. Per germline, CDR1 SGDLS and CDR2 YYNGEE. The CDR3 spans 13 residues. The CDR3 loop is CASSGATGTEQYF. The CDR3 DNA follows: TGTGCCAGCAGCGGCGCCACAGGGACCGAGCAGTACTTC.

This rearrangement joins TRBV5-4 to TRBJ1-2; D remains unclear. The CDR3 sequence is 11 residues long. Per germline, CDR1 SGHNT and CDR2 YYREEE (reference sequence). V was pared by 5 bases and J by 7 bases, with 9 bases between. The CDR3 sequence is CASSLGSGYTF. In DNA form, the CDR3 reads TGTGCCAGCAGTCTCGGTAGTGGCTACACCTTC.

The V and J genes are TRBV6-6 and TRBJ2-1; 9 positions match TRBD2. V was pared by 0 bases and J by 2 bases, with 2 bases of the junction left unmatched. Germline-derived CDR1 and CDR2 are MNHNY and SVGAGI (reference sequence). CDR3 length: 16 residues. As DNA, the CDR3 is TGTGCCAGCAGTTACTCTCTAGCGGGGCCCTACAATGAGCAGTTCTTC. Translated, it gives CASSYSLAGPYNEQFF.

The CDR3, as DNA: TGCGCCAGCACGCCTGGAGGGGGGGATGTGGAGACCCAGTACTTC. As protein: CASTPGGGDVETQYF. The gene calls are TRBV5-1 and TRBJ2-5; D perhaps matches TRBD2 (7 bases). The CDR3 is made up of 15 amino acids. Trimming removed 6 bases at V and 5 bases at J, with 20 bases between. The germline gives CDR1 SGHRS, CDR2 YFSETQ.

This clone was seen a handful of times. V and J are TRBV11-3 and TRBJ2-2; tentative D call: TRBD1 (5 bases). Germline CDR1 reads SGHNT; CDR2 reads YENEEA. The germline V and J ends were trimmed by 5 bases and 4 bases, with 17 bases remaining between them. The CDR3 is 16 residues long. CDR3 bases: TGTGCCAGCAGCCTACCCGGACGTAGGGGCACCGGGGAGCTGTTTTTT. Translated, it gives CASSLPGRRGTGELFF. Full variable domain (outside the CDR3, taken from reference TRBV11-3 and TRBJ2-2): EAGVVQSPRYKIIEKKQPVAFWCNPISGHNTLYWYLQNLGQGPELLIRYENEEAVDDSQLPKDRFSAERLKGVDSTLKIQPAELGDSAVYLCASSLPGRRGTGELFFGEGSRLTVL.

The V gene is TRBV5-1, the J gene TRBJ1-1; D call uncertain. The CDR3 loop spans 14 amino acids. V was pared by 5 bases and J by 2 bases, with 13 bases between. Germline V gene data show CDR1 as SGHRS and CDR2 as YFSETQ. CDR3 amino acids: CASSSLDRNTEAFF. The CDR3 DNA sequence: TGCGCCAGCAGTTCCCTCGATAGAAACACTGAAGCTTTCTTT. The variable domain in full, with the rest retrieved from reference TRBV5-1 and TRBJ1-1, is KAGVTQTPRYLIKTRGQQVTLSCSPISGHRSVSWYQQTPGQGLQFLFEYFSETQRNKGNFPGRFSGRQFSNSRSEMNVSTLELGDSALYLCASSSLDRNTEAFFGQGTRLTVV.

J is TRBJ2-1 and V is TRBV15; 15 bases fit TRBD2. Per the germline V gene, CDR1 is LNHNV and CDR2 is YYDKDF (reference sequence). This CDR3 region has 20 residues. V lost 6 bases and J lost 0; bases outside the gene matches: 12. CDR3 sequence (DNA): TGTGCCACCAGGGACCCGGGACTAGCGGGAGGCTCAAGCTCCTACAATGAGCAGTTCTTC. Translated: CATRDPGLAGGSSSYNEQFF. Together with reference TRBV15 and TRBJ2-1, the CDR3 gives the full variable domain: DAMVIQNPRYQVTQFGKPVTLSCSQTLNHNVMYWYQQKSSQAPKLLFHYYDKDFNNEADTPDNFQSRRPNTSFCFLDIRSPGLGDTAMYLCATRDPGLAGGSSSYNEQFFGPGTRLTVL.

The chain recombines TRBV7-2 with TRBJ1-2; D is unresolved. V was trimmed by 5 bases and J by 6 bases, leaving 19 bases between them. From germline, CDR1 is SGHTA and CDR2 FQGNSA. This CDR3 is 15 amino acids long. The CDR3 loop reads CASSTTTWRSDGYTF. DNA for the CDR3: TGTGCCAGCAGCACTACGACATGGAGGAGTGATGGCTACACCTTC. The full variable domain, its missing parts supplied by reference TRBV7-2 and TRBJ1-2, is GAGVSQSPSNKVTEKGKDVELRCDPISGHTALYWYRQSLGQGLEFLIYFQGNSAPDKSGLPSDRFSAERTGGSVSTLTIQRTQQEDSAVYLCASSTTTWRSDGYTFGSGTRLTVV.

The chain employs TRBV5-1 and TRBJ2-7; 11 positions agree with TRBD2. The CDR3 loop spans 14 amino acids. V lost 2 bases to trimming and J lost 4 bases; unmatched junction nucleotides: 2. Germline V gives CDR1 SGHRS, CDR2 YFSETQ. In nucleotides, the CDR3 is TGCGCCAGCAGCTTTCTAGCGGGAGGTTACGAGCAGTACTTC. It codes for CASSFLAGGYEQYF. The entire variable domain, with the rest obtained from reference TRBV5-1 and TRBJ2-7, is as follows: KAGVTQTPRYLIKTRGQQVTLSCSPISGHRSVSWYQQTPGQGLQFLFEYFSETQRNKGNFPGRFSGRQFSNSRSEMNVSTLELGDSALYLCASSFLAGGYEQYFGPGTRLTVT.

This clone was seen once. The chain couples TRBV28 to TRBJ2-6, with TRBD1 matching over 9 bases. Germline V lookup: CDR1 MDHEN, CDR2 SYDVKM. Losses at the gene ends were 3 bases for V and 1 base for J; bases not matched to a gene: 4. There are 17 residues in the CDR3. CDR3 in DNA: TGTGCCAGCAGTTTTATGGGACAGGGTTCTGGGGCCAACGTCCTGACTTTC. This translates into CASSFMGQGSGANVLTF.

This clone was found a few times. The V call is TRBV4-3, the J call TRBJ2-7; 8 nucleotides agree with TRBD1. The CDR3 is made up of 14 amino acids. V lost 3 bases to trimming and J lost 3 bases; unmatched junction nucleotides: 4. Germline CDR1 LGHNA, CDR2 YSLEER. The CDR3 loop reads CASSQTGADYEQYF. In DNA, the CDR3 is TGCGCCAGCAGCCAGACAGGGGCAGACTACGAGCAGTACTTC.